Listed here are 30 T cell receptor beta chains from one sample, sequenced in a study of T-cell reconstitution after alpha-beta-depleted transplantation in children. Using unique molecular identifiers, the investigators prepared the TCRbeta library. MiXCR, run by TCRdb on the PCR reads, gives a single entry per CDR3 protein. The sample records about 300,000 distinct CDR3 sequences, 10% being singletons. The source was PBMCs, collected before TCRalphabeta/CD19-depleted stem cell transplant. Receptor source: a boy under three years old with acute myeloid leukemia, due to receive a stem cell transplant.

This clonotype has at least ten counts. The CDR3 coding sequence is TGTGCCTGGAGTAGGGGGACGAACACCGGGGAGCTGTTTTTT. It translates to CAWSRGTNTGELFF. The chain links TRBV30 to TRBJ2-2, with D possibly being TRBD1 (6 bases). CDR1 is GTSNPN, CDR2 SVGIG, per germline (reference sequence). The CDR3 totals 14 residues. V lost 2 bases, J lost 0 bases, and 7 bases lay in between.

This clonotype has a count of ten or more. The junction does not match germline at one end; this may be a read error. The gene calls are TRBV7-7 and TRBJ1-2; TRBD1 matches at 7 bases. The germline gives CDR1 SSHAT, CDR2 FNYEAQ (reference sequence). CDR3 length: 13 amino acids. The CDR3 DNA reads TGTGCTAGCAGCTTAGGGGGAAGGGGGCCTTACACCTTC. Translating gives CASSLGGRGPYTF.

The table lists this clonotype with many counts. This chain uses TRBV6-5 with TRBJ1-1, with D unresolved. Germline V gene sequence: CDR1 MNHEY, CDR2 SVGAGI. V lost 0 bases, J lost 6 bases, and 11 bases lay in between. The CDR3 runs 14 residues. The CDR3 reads CASSYSPTVAEAFF. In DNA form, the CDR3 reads TGTGCCAGCAGTTACTCGCCTACAGTAGCTGAAGCTTTCTTT.

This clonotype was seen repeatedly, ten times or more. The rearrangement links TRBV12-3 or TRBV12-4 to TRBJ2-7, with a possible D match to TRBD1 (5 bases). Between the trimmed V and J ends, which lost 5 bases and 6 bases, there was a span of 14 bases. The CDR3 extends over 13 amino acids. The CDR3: CASSTVDSLEQYF. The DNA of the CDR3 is TGTGCCAGCAGTACCGTCGACAGCCTCGAGCAGTACTTC.

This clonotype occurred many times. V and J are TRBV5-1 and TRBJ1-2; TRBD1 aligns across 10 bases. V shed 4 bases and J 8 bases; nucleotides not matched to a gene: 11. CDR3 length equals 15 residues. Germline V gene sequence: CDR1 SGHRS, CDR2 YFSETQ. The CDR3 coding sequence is TGCGCCAGCAGCCCCCGGGACAGGGGAATATACGGCTACACCTTC. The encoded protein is CASSPRDRGIYGYTF.

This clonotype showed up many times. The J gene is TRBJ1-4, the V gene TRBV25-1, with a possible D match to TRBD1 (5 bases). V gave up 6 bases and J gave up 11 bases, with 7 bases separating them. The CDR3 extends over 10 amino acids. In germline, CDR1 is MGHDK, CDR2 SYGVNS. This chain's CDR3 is CASRGVKLFF. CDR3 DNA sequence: TGTGCCAGCAGGGGGGTTAAACTGTTTTTT.

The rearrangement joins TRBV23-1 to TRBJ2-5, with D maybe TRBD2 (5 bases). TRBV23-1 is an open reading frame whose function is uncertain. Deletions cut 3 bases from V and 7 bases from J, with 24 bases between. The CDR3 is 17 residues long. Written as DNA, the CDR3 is TGCGCCAGCAGTCAGGCAGAGGGTCAGTGTGGGAAGAGGACCCAGTACTTC. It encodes CASSQAEGQCGKRTQYF.

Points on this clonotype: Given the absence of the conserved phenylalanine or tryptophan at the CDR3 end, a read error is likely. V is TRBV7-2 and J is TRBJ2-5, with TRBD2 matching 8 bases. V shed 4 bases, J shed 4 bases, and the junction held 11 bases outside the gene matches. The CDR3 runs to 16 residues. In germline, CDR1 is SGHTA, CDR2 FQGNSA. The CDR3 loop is CASSSHWAGGAETQYL. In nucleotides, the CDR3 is TGTGCCAGCAGCTCCCATTGGGCGGGAGGCGCAGAGACCCAGTACCTC.

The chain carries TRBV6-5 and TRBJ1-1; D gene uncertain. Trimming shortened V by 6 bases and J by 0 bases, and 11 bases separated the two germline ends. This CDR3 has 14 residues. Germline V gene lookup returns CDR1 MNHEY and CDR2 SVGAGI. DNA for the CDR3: TGTGCCAGCAGGTTCGGACGGATGAACACTGAAGCTTTCTTT. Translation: CASRFGRMNTEAFF.

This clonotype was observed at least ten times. The CDR3 nucleotides read TGTGCCAGCAGTTCCCCAGCGGGCCTCACAGATACGCAGTATTTT. It encodes CASSSPAGLTDTQYF. This chain links TRBV28 with TRBJ2-3; D perhaps matches TRBD2 (6 bases). The CDR3 is 15 residues long. Germline CDR1 is MDHEN and CDR2 is SYDVKM. Between the trimmed V and J ends, which lost 4 bases and 2 bases, there was a span of 13 bases.

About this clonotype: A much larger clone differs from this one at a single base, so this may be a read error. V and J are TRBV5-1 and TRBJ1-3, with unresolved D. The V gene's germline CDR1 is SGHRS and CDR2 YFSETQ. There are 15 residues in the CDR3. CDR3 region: CAGSYMVQRGNTIYF. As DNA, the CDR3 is TGCGCCGGCAGCTATATGGTACAGCGTGGAAACACCATATATTTT.

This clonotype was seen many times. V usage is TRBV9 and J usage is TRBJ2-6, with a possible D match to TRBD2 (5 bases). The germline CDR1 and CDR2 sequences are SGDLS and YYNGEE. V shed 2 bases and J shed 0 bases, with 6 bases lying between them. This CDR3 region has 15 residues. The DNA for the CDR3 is TGTGCCAGCAGCGTTCGGGGCTCTGGGGCCAACGTCCTGACTTTC. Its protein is CASSVRGSGANVLTF. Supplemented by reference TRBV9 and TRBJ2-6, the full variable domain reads DSGVTQTPKHLITATGQRVTLRCSPRSGDLSVYWYQQSLDQGLQFLIQYYNGEERAKGNILERFSAQQFPDLHSELNLSSLELGDSALYFCASSVRGSGANVLTFGAGSRLTVL.

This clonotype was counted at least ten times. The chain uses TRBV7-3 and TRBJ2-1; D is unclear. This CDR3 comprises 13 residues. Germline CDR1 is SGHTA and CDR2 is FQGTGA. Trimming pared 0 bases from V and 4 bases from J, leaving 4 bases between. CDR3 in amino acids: CASSLTGYNEQFF. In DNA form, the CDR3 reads TGTGCCAGCAGCTTAACGGGGTACAATGAGCAGTTCTTC.

The CDR3 loop is CASNQVGDTQYF. CDR3 coding DNA: TGCGCCAGCAACCAGGTGGGGGATACGCAGTATTTT. The chain carries TRBV5-1 and TRBJ2-3; D remains ambiguous. The CDR3 extends over 12 amino acids. With 6 bases removed from V and 6 bases from J, the gap between germline ends came to 11 bases. Per the germline V gene, CDR1 is SGHRS and CDR2 is YFSETQ.

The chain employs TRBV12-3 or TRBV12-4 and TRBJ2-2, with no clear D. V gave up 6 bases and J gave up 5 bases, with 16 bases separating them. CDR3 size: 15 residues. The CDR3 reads CASSPPPAETGELFF. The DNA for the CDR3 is TGTGCCAGCAGCCCCCCCCCCGCGGAGACCGGGGAGCTGTTTTTT.

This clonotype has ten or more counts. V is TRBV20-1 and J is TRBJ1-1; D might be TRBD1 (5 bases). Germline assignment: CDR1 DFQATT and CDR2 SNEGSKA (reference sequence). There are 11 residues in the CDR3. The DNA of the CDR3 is TGCAGCCCCCGGGGGGGCACTGAAGCTTTCTTT. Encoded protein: CSPRGGTEAFF.

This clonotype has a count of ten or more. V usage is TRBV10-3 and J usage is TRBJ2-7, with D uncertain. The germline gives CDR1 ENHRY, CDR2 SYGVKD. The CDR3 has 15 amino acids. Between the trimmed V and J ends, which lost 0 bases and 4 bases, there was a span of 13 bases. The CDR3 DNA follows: TGTGCCATCAGTGAGTCGGGGTCTCTTAGGTACGAGCAGTACTTC. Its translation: CAISESGSLRYEQYF.

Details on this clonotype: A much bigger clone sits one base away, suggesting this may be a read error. CDR3 region: CASSLKRLAETTLYNEQFF. Written as DNA, the CDR3 is TGTGCCAGCAGCTTAAAGCGTCTAGCGGAAACAACACTTTACAATGAGCAGTTCTTC. The chain carries TRBV7-3 and TRBJ2-1; 7 positions match TRBD2. The trim removed 1 base at V and 4 bases at J, leaving 16 bases unmatched. Germline lookup yields CDR1 SGHTA and CDR2 FQGTGA. The CDR3 sequence is 19 residues long.

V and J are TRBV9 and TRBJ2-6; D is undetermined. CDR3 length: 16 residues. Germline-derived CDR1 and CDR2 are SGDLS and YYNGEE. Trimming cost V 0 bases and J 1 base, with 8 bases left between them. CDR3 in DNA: TGTGCCAGCAGCGTAGAGATGCAATCTGGGGCCAACGTCCTGACTTTC. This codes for CASSVEMQSGANVLTF. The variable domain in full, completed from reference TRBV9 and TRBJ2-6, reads DSGVTQTPKHLITATGQRVTLRCSPRSGDLSVYWYQQSLDQGLQFLIQYYNGEERAKGNILERFSAQQFPDLHSELNLSSLELGDSALYFCASSVEMQSGANVLTFGAGSRLTVL.

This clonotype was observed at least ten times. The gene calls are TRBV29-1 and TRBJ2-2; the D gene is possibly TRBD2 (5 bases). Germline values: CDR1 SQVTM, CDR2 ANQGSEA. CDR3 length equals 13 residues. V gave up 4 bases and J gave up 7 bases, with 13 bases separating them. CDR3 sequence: CSVGVSEFGELFF. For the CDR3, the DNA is TGCAGCGTTGGGGTTAGCGAGTTCGGGGAGCTGTTTTTT.

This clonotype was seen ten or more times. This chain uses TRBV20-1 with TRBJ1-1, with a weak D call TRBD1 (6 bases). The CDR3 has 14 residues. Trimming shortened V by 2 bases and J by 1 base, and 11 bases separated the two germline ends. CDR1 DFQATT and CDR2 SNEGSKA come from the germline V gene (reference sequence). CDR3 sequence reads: CSARFTTGNTEAFF. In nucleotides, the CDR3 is TGCAGTGCTAGATTTACGACAGGGAACACTGAAGCTTTCTTT.

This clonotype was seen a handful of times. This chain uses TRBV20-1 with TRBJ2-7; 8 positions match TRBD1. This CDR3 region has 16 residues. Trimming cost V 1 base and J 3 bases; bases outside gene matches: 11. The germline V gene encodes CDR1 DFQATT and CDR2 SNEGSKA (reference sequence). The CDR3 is CSARASGQGRGYEQYF. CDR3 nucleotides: TGCAGTGCTAGAGCCTCTGGACAGGGAAGAGGCTACGAGCAGTACTTC.

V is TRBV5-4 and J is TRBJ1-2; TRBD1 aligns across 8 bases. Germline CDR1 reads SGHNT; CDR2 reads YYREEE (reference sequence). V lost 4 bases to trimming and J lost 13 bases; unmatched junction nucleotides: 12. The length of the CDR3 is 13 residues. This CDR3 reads CASSPDETGDSTF. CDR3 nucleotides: TGTGCCAGCAGCCCGGATGAGACAGGGGATTCCACCTTC.

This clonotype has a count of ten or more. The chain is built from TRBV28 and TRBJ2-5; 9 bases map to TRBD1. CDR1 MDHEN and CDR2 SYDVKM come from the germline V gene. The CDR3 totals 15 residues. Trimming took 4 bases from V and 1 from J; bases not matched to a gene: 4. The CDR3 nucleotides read TGTGCCAGCAGTTACCTGGACAGGGGCCAAGAGACCCAGTACTTC. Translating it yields CASSYLDRGQETQYF. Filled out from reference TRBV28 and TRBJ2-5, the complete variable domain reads DVKVTQSSRYLVKRTGEKVFLECVQDMDHENMFWYRQDPGLGLRLIYFSYDVKMKEKGDIPEGYSVSREKKERFSLILESASTNQTSMYLCASSYLDRGQETQYFGPGTRLLVL.

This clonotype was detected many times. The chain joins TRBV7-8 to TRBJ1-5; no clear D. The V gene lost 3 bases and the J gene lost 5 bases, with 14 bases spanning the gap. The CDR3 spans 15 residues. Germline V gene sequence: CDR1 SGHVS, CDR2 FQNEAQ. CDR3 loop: CASSFSGNWDQPQHF. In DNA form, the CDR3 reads TGTGCCAGCAGCTTTTCCGGGAACTGGGATCAGCCCCAGCATTTT. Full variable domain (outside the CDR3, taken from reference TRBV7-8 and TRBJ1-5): GAGVSQSPRYKVAKRGQDVALRCDPISGHVSLFWYQQALGQGPEFLTYFQNEAQLDKSGLPSDRFFAERPEGSVSTLKIQRTQQEDSAVYLCASSFSGNWDQPQHFGDGTRLSIL.

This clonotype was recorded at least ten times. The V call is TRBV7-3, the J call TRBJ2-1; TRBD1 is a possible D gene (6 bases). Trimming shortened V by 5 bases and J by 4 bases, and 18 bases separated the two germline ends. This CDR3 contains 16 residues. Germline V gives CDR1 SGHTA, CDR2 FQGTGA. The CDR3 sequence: CASSLRSNRAYNEQFF. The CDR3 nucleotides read TGTGCCAGCAGCCTTAGAAGTAACAGGGCTTACAATGAGCAGTTCTTC. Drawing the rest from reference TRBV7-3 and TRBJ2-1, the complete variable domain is GAGVSQTPSNKVTEKGKYVELRCDPISGHTALYWYRQSLGQGPEFLIYFQGTGAADDSGLPNDRFFAVRPEGSVSTLKIQRTERGDSAVYLCASSLRSNRAYNEQFFGPGTRLTVL.

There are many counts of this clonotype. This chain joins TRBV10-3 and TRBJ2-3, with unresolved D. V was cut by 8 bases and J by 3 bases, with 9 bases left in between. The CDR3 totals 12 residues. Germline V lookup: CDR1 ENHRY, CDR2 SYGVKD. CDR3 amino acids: CAIGRGTDTQYF. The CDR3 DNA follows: TGTGCCATCGGAAGAGGAACAGATACGCAGTATTTT.

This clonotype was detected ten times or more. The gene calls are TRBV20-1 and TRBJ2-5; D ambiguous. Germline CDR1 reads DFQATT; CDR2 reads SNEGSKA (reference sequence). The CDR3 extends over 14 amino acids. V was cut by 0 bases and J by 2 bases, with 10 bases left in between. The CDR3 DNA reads TGCAGTGCTAGAGAACCCGGGCAGCAAGAGACCCAGTACTTC. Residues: CSAREPGQQETQYF.

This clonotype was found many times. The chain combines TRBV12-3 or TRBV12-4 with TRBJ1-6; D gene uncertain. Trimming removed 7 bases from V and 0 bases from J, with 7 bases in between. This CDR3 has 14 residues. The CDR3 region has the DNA TGTGCCAGCAAGTATCGCTCCTATAATTCACCCCTCCACTTT. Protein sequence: CASKYRSYNSPLHF.

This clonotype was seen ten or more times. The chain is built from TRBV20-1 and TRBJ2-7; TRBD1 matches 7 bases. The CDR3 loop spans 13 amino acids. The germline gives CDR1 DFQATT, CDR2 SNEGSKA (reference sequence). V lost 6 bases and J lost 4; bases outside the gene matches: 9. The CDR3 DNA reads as TGCAGTGCCAACCGGGACAGAGAATACGAGCAGTACTTC. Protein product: CSANRDREYEQYF.